The 20 T cell receptor beta chains in this list originate from one sample, sequenced in a study of tumor and adjacent non-tumor tissue in lung cancer. No cell sorting was done before RNA was extracted from the tissue. TCRbeta libraries were built with three rounds of nested PCR, modified from ARM-PCR. TCRdb processed the multiplex PCR reads anew with MiXCR; each CDR3 protein has one entry. The sample has 110,000 or so distinct CDR3 sequences; roughly 74% are singletons. Sequences were obtained from lung tumor tissue. Receptors originate from a woman between 55 and 75 years old with non-small cell lung cancer.

About this clonotype: A read error may produce the germline difference seen at one junction end. The chain is built from TRBV11-2 and TRBJ1-5, with no clear D. The CDR3 runs to 13 residues. Germline CDR1 SGHAT, CDR2 FQNNGV. CDR3 sequence (DNA): TGTGGCAGCAGCTTAGAGTATAATCAGCCCCACCATTTT. Translating gives CGSSLEYNQPHHF.

The sample holds a few counts of this clonotype. This may arise from a read error, as a much more abundant clone is one base away. This chain links TRBV6-1 with TRBJ1-5; 7 bases match TRBD1. CDR1 MNHNS and CDR2 SASEGT come from the germline V gene. There are 15 residues in the CDR3. In DNA, the CDR3 is TGTGCCAGCAGCCCCGAGACAGGGACGAGCCAGCCCCAGCGTTTT. It translates to CASSPETGTSQPQRF.

A word on this clonotype: A much larger clone differs from this one at a single base, so this may be a read error. The CDR3 does not close with the conserved phenylalanine or tryptophan, likely indicating a read error. The J gene is TRBJ2-3, the V gene TRBV12-3 or TRBV12-4; D remains ambiguous. Trimming took off 5 bases at V and 2 bases at J, with 2 bases between the two ends. CDR3 length equals 11 residues. The CDR3 bases are TGTGCCAGCAGTATCACAGATACGCAGTATTTA. Residues: CASSITDTQYL.

This clonotype was counted at least ten times. This rearrangement joins TRBV5-1 to TRBJ2-5; the D is unclear. Between the trimmed V and J ends, which lost 3 bases and 2 bases, there was a span of 2 bases. Germline V gene lookup returns CDR1 SGHRS and CDR2 YFSETQ. This CDR3 contains 11 residues. In DNA, the CDR3 is TGCGCCAGCAGCTCTCAAGAGACCCAGTACTTC. Translated: CASSSQETQYF.

Of note for this clonotype: At one end, the junction sequence differs from germline, possibly due to a read error. V gene TRBV9 combines with J gene TRBJ2-3, with D hard to call. There are 15 residues in the CDR3. Germline CDR1 is SGDLS and CDR2 is YYNGEE. This CDR3 is CASRVVGASTDTQYF. The CDR3, as DNA: TGTGCCAGCAGAGTAGTGGGCGCAAGCACAGATACGCAGTATTTT.

Concerning this clonotype: This likely comes from a read error, as the CDR3 has no conserved phenylalanine or tryptophan at its end. The V gene is TRBV12-3 or TRBV12-4, the J gene TRBJ2-2, with D perhaps given as TRBD1 or TRBD2 (5 bases each). CDR3 length equals 16 residues. V lost 6 bases and J 0 bases, leaving 14 bases between the germline ends. As DNA, the CDR3 is TGTGCCAGCAGACCACGGGACGGTTCGAACACCGGGGAGCTGTTTTCT. It codes for CASRPRDGSNTGELFS.

This clonotype came up a few times. This rearrangement joins TRBV28 to TRBJ1-2; TRBD1 might be the D (5 bases). The V end lost 5 bases, the J end lost 4 bases, and 23 bases lay between the germline ends. The CDR3 runs to 17 residues. Germline assignment: CDR1 MDHEN and CDR2 SYDVKM. The CDR3 here is CASSPPGREGAGYGYTF. The CDR3 DNA follows: TGTGCCAGCAGTCCTCCGGGACGGGAGGGAGCCGGCTATGGCTACACCTTC.

Details on this clonotype: The junction shows a germline mismatch at one end, possibly a read error. CDR3 residues: CANKLASHNEQFF. The CDR3 coding sequence is TGTGCCAACAAACTAGCGAGCCACAATGAGCAGTTCTTT. The rearrangement uses TRBV6-6 and TRBJ2-1, with 7 bases identical to TRBD2. CDR1 and CDR2 from the germline V gene are MNHNY and SVGAGI (reference sequence). This CDR3 has 13 residues.

This sequence joins TRBV12-3 or TRBV12-4 and TRBJ1-5; maybe TRBD1 (6 bases). The CDR3 spans 12 residues. CDR3 in DNA: TGTACCATCAATGACGGGACACCCGGTCAGCATTTT. It encodes CTINDGTPGQHF.

The J gene is TRBJ2-1, the V gene TRBV6-2 or TRBV6-3, with unresolved D. Germline V gene lookup returns CDR1 MNHEY and CDR2 SVGEGT. CDR3 length: 14 amino acids. V lost 2 bases and J lost 6, with 11 bases in between. CDR3 residues: CASSYRLGSNEQFF. In DNA form, the CDR3 reads TGTGCCAGCAGTTACAGGCTGGGCAGCAATGAGCAGTTCTTC.

For this clonotype: The junction shows a germline mismatch at one end, possibly a read error. The chain links TRBV11-3 to TRBJ1-3; no firm D call. This CDR3 is built from 13 residues. Looked up from germline, CDR1 is SGHNT and CDR2 is YENEEA. CDR3 bases: TGTGTCATCCGGGAGGACTCTAGAAACACCATATATTTT. This encodes CVIREDSRNTIYF.

A remark on this clonotype: Without the conserved terminal phenylalanine or tryptophan, this CDR3 likely stems from a read error. V usage is TRBV11-1 and J usage is TRBJ2-2; TRBD2 matches at 12 bases. Germline V gives CDR1 SGHAT, CDR2 FQDESV (reference sequence). The CDR3 covers 17 residues. The CDR3 nucleotides are TGTGCCAGCAGTCCGCGACTAGCGGGAGAATCCACCTGGGAGCTGTTTTCT. Translated, it gives CASSPRLAGESTWELFS.

V and J are TRBV6-5 and TRBJ2-5; 11 bases fit TRBD2. CDR1 is MNHEY and CDR2 is SVGAGI in the germline V gene. Trimming took 6 bases from V and 5 from J; bases not matched to a gene: 8. This CDR3 comprises 15 residues. CDR3: CASRSELAGAETQYF. DNA of the CDR3: TGTGCCAGCAGGTCTGAACTAGCGGGAGCGGAGACCCAGTACTTC.

This clonotype showed up just a few times. A much more abundant neighbour one base away suggests this may be a read error. The chain recombines TRBV6-5 with TRBJ1-5; D ambiguous. V lost 7 bases to trimming and J lost 0 bases, with 13 bases between them. The CDR3 spans 15 residues. Germline-derived CDR1 and CDR2 are MNHEY and SVGAGI. The CDR3 DNA reads as TGTGCCAGCATGTCACGAGATGATAGCAATCAGCCCCAGCATTTT. Its protein product is CASMSRDDSNQPQHF.

Of note for this clonotype: Its ends do not fully match the called genes, so a read error is possible. This sequence joins TRBV11-3 and TRBJ2-1, with no clear D. Germline V CDR1 and CDR2: SGHNT, YENEEA. The CDR3 has 18 amino acids. The CDR3 region has the DNA TGTGCCAGCAGTTATACGGACGGAGAGATTGGCTCCTACTATGAGCAGTCCTTC. Translating gives CASSYTDGEIGSYYEQSF.

This clonotype has a count of ten or more. The rearrangement joins TRBV20-1 to TRBJ2-2; D uncertain. V lost 0 bases and J lost 8, with 4 bases in between. The CDR3 runs 11 residues. The germline V gene has CDR1 DFQATT and CDR2 SNEGSKA (reference sequence). CDR3 amino acids: CSARDLGELFF. CDR3 bases: TGCAGTGCTAGAGATCTAGGGGAGCTGTTTTTT.

Worth noting for this clonotype: A junction end diverges from the germline sequence, so it may reflect a read error. J is TRBJ1-6 and V is TRBV28; possibly TRBD1 for D (5 bases). CDR1 and CDR2 (germline): MDHEN, SYDVKM. The CDR3 length is 14 residues. The CDR3 sequence is CDSSLQGEGSPLHF. The CDR3 DNA sequence: TGTGACAGCAGTCTCCAGGGAGAGGGTTCACCCCTCCACTTT.

This chain connects TRBV20-1 to TRBJ2-7; D may correspond to TRBD1 or TRBD2 (5 bases each). The CDR3 extends over 12 amino acids. Germline V gives CDR1 DFQATT, CDR2 SNEGSKA (reference sequence). Trimming pared 4 bases from V and 7 bases from J, leaving 14 bases between. CDR3 nucleotide sequence: TGCAGTGCTAACGGACATACGGGGGAGCAGTACGTC. This encodes CSANGHTGEQYV.

For this clonotype: The junction does not match germline at one end; this may be a read error. The chain carries TRBV6-1 and TRBJ1-5, with no clear D. The CDR3 is made up of 17 amino acids. In germline, CDR1 is MNHNS, CDR2 SASEGT. The CDR3 nucleotides read TGTGCCAGCAGTGAGGCTAAGACGGCGGCGAGCAATCAGTCCCAGCATTTT. Its translation: CASSEAKTAASNQSQHF.

About this clonotype: The conserved final phenylalanine or tryptophan is absent from the CDR3, which likely points to a read error. J is TRBJ2-7 and V is TRBV11-2, with TRBD2 identical over 11 bases. CDR3 length: 14 residues. Per the germline V gene, CDR1 is SGHAT and CDR2 is FQNNGV. With V trimmed by 5 bases and J by 9 bases, 9 bases remained unmatched. CDR3 DNA: TGTGCCAGCAGCAATAGCGGGGGGGCCGTCGGGCAGTACTTG. Translation gives CASSNSGGAVGQYL.